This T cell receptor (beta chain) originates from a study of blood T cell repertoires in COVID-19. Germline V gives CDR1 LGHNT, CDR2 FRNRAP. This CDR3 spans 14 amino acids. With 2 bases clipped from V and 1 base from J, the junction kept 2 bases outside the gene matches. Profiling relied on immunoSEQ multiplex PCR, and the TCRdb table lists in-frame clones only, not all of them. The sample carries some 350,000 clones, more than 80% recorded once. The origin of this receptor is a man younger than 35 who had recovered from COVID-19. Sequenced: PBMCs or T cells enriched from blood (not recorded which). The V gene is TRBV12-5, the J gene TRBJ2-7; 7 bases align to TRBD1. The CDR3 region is CASGLSGQSYEQYF. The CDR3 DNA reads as TGTGCTAGTGGTTTGTCGGGACAGTCCTACGAGCAGTACTTC.